Included here is one TCR beta chain sequence, with context. What it recognizes is unknown. This entry belongs to a study of CXCR3-negative and CXCR3-positive naive CD8 T cells. Background on the study: TRB reads totalled about 130 million, about 1.5 +/- 0.3 million per library.

With UMI labels, 5' RACE was used to prepare the TRB cDNA libraries. TCRdb reprocessed the 5' RACE reads and reports one entry per CDR3 protein, with no DNA. The record lists 130,000 or so distinct CDR3 sequences, of which the ten most abundant hold roughly 0.39%. The germline CDR1 and CDR2 sequences are MNHEY and SMNVEV (reference sequence). The CDR3 has 14 residues. Overall study findings and caveats: CXCR3-negative and CXCR3-positive naive cells shared comparable TRBV-TRBJ usage, but memory cells did not. Memory CD8+ cells had much lower diversity, and both naive subsets had comparably high diversity. Cryopreserved cells partially lost CXCR3 expression, and fresh PBMCs were used in most assays. The study found more hydrophobic TRB CDR3s in CXCR3-positive naive cells than in CXCR3-negative naive cells.

The sample was naive CXCR3+ CD8+ T cells from blood. Documented subset: CD45RO-CCR7+CD27+CD95- naive CD8+ T cells expressing CXCR3 (TNR3+). This sequence originates from a human donor in good health. Some clones in this sample may be carry-over from other donors' samples. This chain uses TRBV27 with TRBJ2-1; there is no DNA to check the TCRdb D call of TRBD1. This CDR3 is CASSFRQGYNEQFF.